This section outlines one T cell receptor (beta chain) sequence together with its context. Its antigen is not identified. Molecular barcoding with unique molecular identifiers was used for the TCRbeta library. One entry per CDR3 protein, called by TCRdb with MiXCR from the PCR reads. The sample consists of about 830,000 distinct CDR3 sequences, 15% to 20% of them appearing once. These data are taken from a study of T-cell reconstitution after alpha-beta-depleted transplantation in children. The study, taken as a whole, reports: One year post-transplant, T-cell counts and diversity were largely derived from T cells produced anew. Alpha-beta T cells present about two months after transplant were reported to originate from several hundred expanded graft clones. Certain patients had high TCRbeta diversity at day 60, and it came from recipient T cells and thymic progenitors that survived.

Germline CDR1 is SGHRS and CDR2 is YFSETQ. V lost 3 bases and J 6 bases, leaving 20 bases between the germline ends. The CDR3 is 16 residues long. This sequence originates from a male patient younger than 18 who had a stem cell transplant for acute lymphoblastic leukemia, so the T cells may come from the graft donor. The chain uses TRBV5-1 and TRBJ2-3, with TRBD1 as a possible D gene (6 bases). Source: PBMCs, mostly from graft donor cells, taken 360 days after TCRalphabeta/CD19-depleted stem cell transplant. This CDR3 is CASSSYRDMHSDTQYF. The CDR3 DNA follows: TGCGCCAGCAGCTCATACAGGGACATGCACTCGGATACGCAGTATTTT.